This TCR beta chain was identified during a study of T-cell reconstitution after alpha-beta-depleted transplantation in children. Molecular barcoding with unique molecular identifiers was used for the TCRbeta library. TCRdb passed the PCR reads through MiXCR, listing each CDR3 protein once. The sample has about 540,000 distinct CDR3 sequences; 15% to 20% are singletons. The clonotype comes from a human donor who donated a stem cell graft to a child with acute lymphoblastic leukemia. Material: PBMCs from the stem cell graft donor, obtained from the stem cell graft.

The CDR3 region is CASSIGTGGTEAFF. DNA for the CDR3: TGTGCCAGTAGTATAGGGACAGGAGGCACTGAAGCTTTCTTT. V usage is TRBV19 and J usage is TRBJ1-1; 7 nucleotides line up with TRBD1. Trimming at V came to 1 base and at J to 4 bases, leaving 3 bases not matched to a gene. Looked up from germline, CDR1 is LNHDA and CDR2 is SQIVND (reference sequence). The CDR3 runs to 14 residues.